The rows below give T cell receptor beta chains drawn from one sample of a study of blood T cell repertoires in COVID-19. Sequenced by immunoSEQ multiplex PCR; TCRdb stores in-frame clones only, minus some. The sample lists under 250,000 clones, roughly 86% occurring once. The sample was peripheral blood. The receptors were sampled from a woman aged 55 to 70 who had recovered from COVID-19. CDR3s include the opening cysteine and the closing phenylalanine or tryptophan. Fields, in order: CDR3 protein, CDR3 DNA, J gene, clone size, D gene, V gene. A D gene is named only where the DNA matches it firmly. Not every row has a clone size; where given, it reads once, few, many or a size class.

CDR3aa: CASSLFGGDIQYF
CDR3nt: TGTGCCAGCAGCTTATTTGGGGGGGACATTCAGTACTTC
j_gene: TRBJ2-4
abundance: .
d_gene: TRBD2
v_gene: TRBV11-1

CDR3aa: CASSLGTGGWEQYF
CDR3nt: TGTGCCAGCAGCTTAGGGACAGGGGGTTGGGAGCAGTACTTC
j_gene: TRBJ2-7
abundance: .
d_gene: TRBD1
v_gene: TRBV11-2

CDR3aa: CASSLTDRDTYEQYF
CDR3nt: TGCGCCAGCAGCCTCACCGACAGGGATACTTACGAGCAGTACTTC
j_gene: TRBJ2-7
abundance: .
d_gene: TRBD1
v_gene: TRBV4-3

CDR3aa: CASSPPLIAGSHEQFF
CDR3nt: TGTGCCAGCAGCCCACCGTTGATAGCGGGGTCTCATGAGCAGTTCTTC
j_gene: TRBJ2-1
abundance: .
d_gene: TRBD2
v_gene: TRBV9

CDR3aa: CASSLLGGGAFF
CDR3nt: TGTGCCAGCAGTCTCCTGGGCGGAGGGGCTTTCTTT
j_gene: TRBJ1-1
abundance: .
d_gene: .
v_gene: TRBV5-6

CDR3aa: CASSLGRDSNTGELFF
CDR3nt: TGCGCCAGCAGCTTGGGGCGGGACTCGAACACCGGGGAGCTGTTTTTT
j_gene: TRBJ2-2
abundance: .
d_gene: .
v_gene: TRBV5-1

CDR3aa: CASSLAGIAYEQYF
CDR3nt: TGCGCCAGCAGCTTGGCAGGGATTGCCTACGAGCAGTACTTC
j_gene: TRBJ2-7
abundance: .
d_gene: .
v_gene: TRBV5-1

CDR3aa: CASSLGTGLQPQHF
CDR3nt: TGTGCCAGCAGCTTGGGTACAGGGCTTCAGCCCCAGCATTTT
j_gene: TRBJ1-5
abundance: .
d_gene: .
v_gene: TRBV5-4

CDR3aa: CASSRTVNSNQPQHF
CDR3nt: TGTGCCAGTAGTAGGACAGTAAATAGCAATCAGCCCCAGCATTTT
j_gene: TRBJ1-5
abundance: .
d_gene: .
v_gene: TRBV19

CDR3aa: CASRRGTGLFNEQFF
CDR3nt: TGTGCCAGCAGGAGGGGGACAGGGCTTTTCAATGAGCAGTTCTTC
j_gene: TRBJ2-1
abundance: once
d_gene: TRBD1
v_gene: TRBV6-5